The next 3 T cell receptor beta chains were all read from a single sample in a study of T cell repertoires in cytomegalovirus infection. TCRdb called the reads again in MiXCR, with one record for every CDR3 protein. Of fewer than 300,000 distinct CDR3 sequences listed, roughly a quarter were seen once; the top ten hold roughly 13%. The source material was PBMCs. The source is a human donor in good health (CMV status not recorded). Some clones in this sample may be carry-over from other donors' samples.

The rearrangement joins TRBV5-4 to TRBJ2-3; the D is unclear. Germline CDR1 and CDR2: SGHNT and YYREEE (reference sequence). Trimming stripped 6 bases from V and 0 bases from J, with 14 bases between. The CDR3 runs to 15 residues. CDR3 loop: CASTDLTRSTDTQYF. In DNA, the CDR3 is TGTGCCAGCACCGACTTGACGAGGAGCACAGATACGCAGTATTTT.

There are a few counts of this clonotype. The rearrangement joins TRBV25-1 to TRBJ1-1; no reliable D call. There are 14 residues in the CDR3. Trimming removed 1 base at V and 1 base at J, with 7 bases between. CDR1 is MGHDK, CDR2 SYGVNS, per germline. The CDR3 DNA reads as TGTGCCAGCAGTGAATTACGGGGGAACACTGAAGCTTTCTTT. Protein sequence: CASSELRGNTEAFF.

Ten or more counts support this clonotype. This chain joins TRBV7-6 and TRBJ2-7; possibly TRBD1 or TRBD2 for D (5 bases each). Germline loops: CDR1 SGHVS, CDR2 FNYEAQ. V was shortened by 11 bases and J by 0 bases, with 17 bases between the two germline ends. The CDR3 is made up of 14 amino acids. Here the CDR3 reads CASQPGPSSYEQYF. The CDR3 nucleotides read TGTGCCTCCCAACCGGGACCGAGCTCCTACGAGCAGTACTTC.